What follows are 4 T cell receptor beta chains derived from one specimen sequenced in a study of blood T cell repertoires in COVID-19. The assay was immunoSEQ multiplex PCR, and TCRdb's table has in-frame clones only and misses some. The profile shows hundreds of thousands of clones, more than 85% of them singletons. Sequencing input: peripheral blood. The source of these receptors is a woman in her thirties with acute or convalescent COVID-19.

The V call is TRBV6-5, the J call TRBJ2-2, with D maybe TRBD1 (5 bases). The CDR3 consists of 15 residues. V lost 6 bases to trimming and J lost 0 bases, with 11 bases between them. Germline CDR1 and CDR2: MNHEY and SVGAGI. CDR3 loop: CASSPRTSNTGELFF. The CDR3 DNA sequence: TGTGCCAGCAGCCCGAGGACATCGAACACCGGGGAGCTGTTTTTT.

The chain recombines TRBV9 with TRBJ2-5, with TRBD2 identical over 10 bases. V was clipped by 3 bases and J by 1 base; unmatched bases: 9. The CDR3 has 17 amino acids. Per the germline V gene, CDR1 is SGDLS and CDR2 is YYNGEE. The CDR3 loop reads CASSGATSGDPQETQYF. The CDR3 nucleotides are TGTGCCAGCAGCGGCGCAACTAGCGGGGATCCCCAAGAGACCCAGTACTTC.

V usage is TRBV12-3 or TRBV12-4 and J usage is TRBJ2-5; tentatively, D is TRBD2 (5 bases). Trimming left V 4 bases short and J 4 bases short, with 10 bases between. CDR3 length: 13 amino acids. CDR3 DNA: TGTGCCAGCAGTTCAGGACTCTCAGAGACCCAGTACTTC. It codes for CASSSGLSETQYF.

The chain employs TRBV7-2 and TRBJ1-6, with a tentative D call TRBD1 (6 bases). The CDR3 length is 15 residues. CDR1 and CDR2 (germline): SGHTA, FQGNSA. The V end lost 1 base, the J end lost 10 bases, and 14 bases lay between the germline ends. The CDR3 coding sequence is TGTGCCAGCAGCTTAGGGCGGGGGCAGGGGTCACCCCTCCACTTT. Its protein is CASSLGRGQGSPLHF.